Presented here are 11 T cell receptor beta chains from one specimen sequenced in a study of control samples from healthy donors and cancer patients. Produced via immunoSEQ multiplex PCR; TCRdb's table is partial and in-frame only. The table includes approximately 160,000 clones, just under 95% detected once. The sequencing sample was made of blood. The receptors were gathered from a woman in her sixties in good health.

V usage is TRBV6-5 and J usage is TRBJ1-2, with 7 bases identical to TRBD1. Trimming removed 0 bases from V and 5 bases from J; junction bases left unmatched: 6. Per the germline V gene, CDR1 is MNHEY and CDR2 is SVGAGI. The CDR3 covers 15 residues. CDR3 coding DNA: TGTGCCAGCAGTTACTCATCGACAGGGAGGTATGGCTACACCTTC. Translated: CASSYSSTGRYGYTF.

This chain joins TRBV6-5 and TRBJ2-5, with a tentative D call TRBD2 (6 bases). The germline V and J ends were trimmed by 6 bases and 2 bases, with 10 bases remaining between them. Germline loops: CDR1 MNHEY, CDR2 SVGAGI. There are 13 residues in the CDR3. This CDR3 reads CASSPGLQETQYF. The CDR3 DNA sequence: TGTGCCAGCAGCCCCGGACTACAAGAGACCCAGTACTTC.

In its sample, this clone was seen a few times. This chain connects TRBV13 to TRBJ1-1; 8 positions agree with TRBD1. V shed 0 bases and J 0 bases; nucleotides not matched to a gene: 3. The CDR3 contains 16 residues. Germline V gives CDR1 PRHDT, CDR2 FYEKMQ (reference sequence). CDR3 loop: CASSLGTGGMNTEAFF. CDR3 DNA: TGTGCCAGCAGCTTAGGAACAGGGGGAATGAACACTGAAGCTTTCTTT. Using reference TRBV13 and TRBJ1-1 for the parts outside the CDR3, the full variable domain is AAGVIQSPRHLIKEKRETATLKCYPIPRHDTVYWYQQGPGQDPQFLISFYEKMQSDKGSIPDRFSAQQFSDYHSELNMSSLELGDSALYFCASSLGTGGMNTEAFFGQGTRLTVV.

The CDR3 bases are TGCGCCAGCAGCCAAGAACTAATCGGGGAGCTGTTTTTT. It codes for CASSQELIGELFF. The J gene is TRBJ2-2, the V gene TRBV4-3; D is unclear. Per the germline V gene, CDR1 is LGHNA and CDR2 is YSLEER. V lost 0 bases, J lost 7 bases, and 6 bases lay in between. The CDR3 has 13 residues.

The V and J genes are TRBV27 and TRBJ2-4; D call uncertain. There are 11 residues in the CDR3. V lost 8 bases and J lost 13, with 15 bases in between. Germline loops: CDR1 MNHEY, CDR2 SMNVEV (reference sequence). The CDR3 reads CASREDFRQYF. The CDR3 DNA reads TGTGCCAGCCGCGAAGACTTCAGGCAGTACTTC.

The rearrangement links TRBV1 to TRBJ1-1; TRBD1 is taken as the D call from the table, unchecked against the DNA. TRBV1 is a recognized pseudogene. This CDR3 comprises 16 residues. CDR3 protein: CTSSQEVGAENTEAFF. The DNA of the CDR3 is TGCACCAGCAGCCAGGAAGTTGGGGCAGAGAACACTGAAGCTTTCTTT.

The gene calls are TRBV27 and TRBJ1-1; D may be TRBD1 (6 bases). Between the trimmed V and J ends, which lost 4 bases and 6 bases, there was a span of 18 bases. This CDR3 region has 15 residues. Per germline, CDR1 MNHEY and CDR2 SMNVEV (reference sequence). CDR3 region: CASSSAGEGEPEAFF. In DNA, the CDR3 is TGTGCCAGCAGTTCGGCAGGGGAAGGGGAACCTGAAGCTTTCTTT.

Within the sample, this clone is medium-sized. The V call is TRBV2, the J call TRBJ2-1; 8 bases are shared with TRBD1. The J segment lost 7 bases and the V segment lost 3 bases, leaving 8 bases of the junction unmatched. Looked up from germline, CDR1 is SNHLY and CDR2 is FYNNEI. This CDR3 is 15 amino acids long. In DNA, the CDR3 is TGTGCCAGCAGTGAGCCTGGACAGGGTCAGAATGAGCAGTTCTTC. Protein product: CASSEPGQGQNEQFF. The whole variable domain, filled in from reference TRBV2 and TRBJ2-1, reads EPEVTQTPSHQVTQMGQEVILRCVPISNHLYFYWYRQILGQKVEFLVSFYNNEISEKSEIFDDQFSVERPDGSNFTLKIRSTKLEDSAMYFCASSEPGQGQNEQFFGPGTRLTVL.

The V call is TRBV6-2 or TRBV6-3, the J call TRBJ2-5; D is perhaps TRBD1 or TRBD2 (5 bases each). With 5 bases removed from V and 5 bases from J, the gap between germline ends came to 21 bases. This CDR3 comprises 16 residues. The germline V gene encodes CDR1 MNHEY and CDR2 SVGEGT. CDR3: CASSTTSGAGRETQYF. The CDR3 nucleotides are TGTGCCAGCAGTACTACCTCCGGGGCGGGTCGGGAGACCCAGTACTTC.

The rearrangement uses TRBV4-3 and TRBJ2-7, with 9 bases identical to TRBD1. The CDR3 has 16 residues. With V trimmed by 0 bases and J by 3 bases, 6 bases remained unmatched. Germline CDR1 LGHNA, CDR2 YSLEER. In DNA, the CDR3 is TGCGCCAGCAGCCAAGACGGTCACAGGGGGCTCTACGAGCAGTACTTC. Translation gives CASSQDGHRGLYEQYF.

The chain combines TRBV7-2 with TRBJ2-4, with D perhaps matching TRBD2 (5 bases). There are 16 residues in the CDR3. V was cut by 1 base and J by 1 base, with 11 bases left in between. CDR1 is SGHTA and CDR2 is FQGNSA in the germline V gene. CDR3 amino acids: CASSLGSAEAKNIQYF. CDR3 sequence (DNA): TGTGCCAGCAGCTTAGGGTCAGCGGAGGCCAAAAACATTCAGTACTTC. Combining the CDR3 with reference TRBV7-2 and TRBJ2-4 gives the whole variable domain GAGVSQSPSNKVTEKGKDVELRCDPISGHTALYWYRQSLGQGLEFLIYFQGNSAPDKSGLPSDRFSAERTGGSVSTLTIQRTQQEDSAVYLCASSLGSAEAKNIQYFGAGTRLSVL.